This T cell receptor beta chain was retrieved from a study of cytotoxic CD8 clonotypes in ibrutinib-treated CLL. As for the study in general: Partial responses totalled some 24 and complete responses 2; after median approximately 62 months, about 14 remained remitted and approximately 12 progressed.

Libraries were prepared by immunoSEQ multiplex PCR; TCRdb keeps only in-frame clonotypes and omits some of them. Among more than 150,000 clones listed, over 55% were seen once. Germline assignment: CDR1 SGHVS and CDR2 FQNEAQ. V shed 7 bases and J shed 0 bases, with 10 bases lying between them. The CDR3 contains 14 residues. Material: PBMCs, obtained after 24 months of ibrutinib treatment. This clonotype was obtained from a human donor with chronic lymphocytic leukemia. The chain joins TRBV7-8 to TRBJ2-1; D is unclear. The DNA of the CDR3 is TGTGCCAGCAAGGTGGAGAGCTCCTACAATGAGCAGTTCTTC. It yields the protein CASKVESSYNEQFF. Filled out from reference TRBV7-8 and TRBJ2-1, the complete variable domain reads GAGVSQSPRYKVAKRGQDVALRCDPISGHVSLFWYQQALGQGPEFLTYFQNEAQLDKSGLPSDRFFAERPEGSVSTLKIQRTQQEDSAVYLCASKVESSYNEQFFGPGTRLTVL.